This T cell receptor (beta chain) was obtained from a study of T cell responses to AZD1222 COVID-19 vaccine. Study findings and constraints: Samples come after the peak T cell response, not at day 14.

CDR3 length: 16 amino acids. The junction had 11 bases not matched to a gene; V was cut back by 6 bases and J by 4 bases. CDR1 PRHDT and CDR2 FYEKMQ come from the germline V gene (reference sequence). Repertoires were generated with immunoSEQ multiplex PCR, while TCRdb's copy carries only in-frame clones and drops some. The sample contains around 130,000 clones, nearly 95% of which appear only once. For this clone: Antigen unknown.

Sequences were derived from peripheral blood, sampled on day 0 of AZD1222 vaccination. V usage is TRBV13 and J usage is TRBJ1-4, with 7 bases identical to TRBD1. The TCR was taken from an adult in good health. The CDR3 loop is CASRQDRALGNEKLFF. The CDR3 region has the DNA TGTGCCAGCAGGCAAGACAGGGCTCTGGGTAATGAAAAACTGTTTTTT.